The 5 T cell receptor beta chains reported below all come from one sample, sequenced in a study of blood T cell repertoires in COVID-19. The method was immunoSEQ multiplex PCR; TCRdb's version includes in-frame clones alone and lacks a portion of them. In the table there are about 220,000 clones, about 86% of which are singletons. Sequencing input: peripheral blood. The source is a woman in her forties or fifties with COVID-19, enrolled during active disease.

In nucleotides, the CDR3 is TGTGCCAGCAGTCCGGGGGACTATGGCTACACCTTC. This codes for CASSPGDYGYTF. V is TRBV28 and J is TRBJ1-2; possibly TRBD1 for D (5 bases). Germline assignment: CDR1 MDHEN and CDR2 SYDVKM. The CDR3 contains 12 residues. Deletions cut 5 bases from V and 3 bases from J, with 7 bases between.

This clone has only one observation. This sequence joins TRBV11-2 and TRBJ1-2, with 9 positions matching TRBD1. Looked up from germline, CDR1 is SGHAT and CDR2 is FQNNGV. The CDR3 contains 16 residues. V lost 0 bases to trimming and J lost 3 bases; unmatched junction nucleotides: 5. CDR3: CASSLEGTGPDYGYTF. The CDR3 nucleotides are TGTGCCAGCAGCTTAGAAGGGACAGGGCCCGACTATGGCTACACCTTC.

V and J are TRBV4-1 and TRBJ2-7; possible D gene TRBD1, 6 bases. The germline CDR1 and CDR2 sequences are MGHRA and YSYEKL. CDR3 size: 13 residues. V was pared by 0 bases and J by 3 bases, with 6 bases between. CDR3 coding DNA: TGCGCCAGCAGCCAAGACAGGGGCTACGAGCAGTACGTC. Protein product: CASSQDRGYEQYV.

The chain joins TRBV19 to TRBJ2-2; D may be TRBD1 (6 bases). This CDR3 is 14 amino acids long. Trimming took 9 bases from V and 4 from J, leaving 15 bases between them. Germline V gene data show CDR1 as LNHDA and CDR2 as SQIVND (reference sequence). The DNA of the CDR3 is TGTGCCAGCGTTTCAGGGGACCTCACCGGGGAGCTGTTTTTT. It encodes CASVSGDLTGELFF.

This clone was seen only a few times. This sequence joins TRBV5-1 and TRBJ2-5; 14 positions match TRBD2. Losses at the gene ends were 2 bases for V and 3 bases for J; bases not matched to a gene: 15. CDR1 and CDR2 from the germline V gene are SGHRS and YFSETQ. This CDR3 has 20 residues. The CDR3 sequence is CASSFRGTSGGVYDKETQYF. The CDR3 DNA follows: TGCGCCAGCAGCTTCCGAGGGACTAGCGGGGGAGTCTACGATAAAGAGACCCAGTACTTC.